This TCR beta chain was recorded in a study of T cells after yellow fever vaccination. Whole-study context: Preparation of the low-cell-number fractions used SMART-Seq v4 Ultra Low Input. Whole-study results and caveats: There was a small share of clonotypes that showed up in both the CD4 and CD8 compartments. From the bulk population, abundant clonotypes could contaminate and appear within FACS-sorted repertoires. Clones that expanded after primary vaccination mostly reappeared after the booster (96% CD4, 88% CD8).

Using its own MiXCR run on the 5' RACE reads, TCRdb lists one record per CDR3 protein. This repertoire shows roughly 260,000 distinct CDR3 sequences, under 15% found once; its top ten account for 0.4% to 0.55%. Deletions cut 5 bases from V and 0 bases from J, with 13 bases between. The germline V gene has CDR1 SGHTA and CDR2 FQGNSA. The CDR3 runs 15 residues. This clonotype turned up a few times. Its specificity is unknown. The chain joins TRBV7-2 to TRBJ1-2; D not certain. The input for sequencing was CD4+ T cells sorted from PBMCs, taken 45 days after the yellow fever booster vaccination. This TCR derives from a man aged 25-40 years who received the YFV17D yellow fever vaccine. The CDR3 sequence is CASSLRHLSNYGYTF. CDR3 nucleotide sequence: TGTGCCAGCAGCCTCCGACATTTATCTAACTATGGCTACACCTTC.